This entry lists 15 T cell receptor beta chains sequenced from one sample in a study of T cells in Graves' hyperthyroidism and ophthalmopathy. Amplified TCR beta CDR3 regions derived from RNA transcripts. A first-round RT-PCR of the TCR CDR3 used the HTBI primer set. TCRdb re-analysed the multiplex PCR reads in MiXCR, keeping a single row per CDR3 protein. Here the sample spans approximately 330,000 distinct CDR3 sequences, 21% being singletons. The sample was blood. The receptors derive from a woman between 45 and 60 years old with Graves' hyperthyroidism.

This clonotype was detected ten times or more. The chain joins TRBV30 to TRBJ2-7; D ambiguous. This CDR3 is built from 16 residues. V lost 2 bases and J lost 2, with 19 bases in between. Germline CDR1 is GTSNPN and CDR2 is SVGIG (reference sequence). As DNA, the CDR3 is TGTGCCTGGAGTCCAATCACTCGACACTCCACCTACGAGCAGTACTTC. Translated, it gives CAWSPITRHSTYEQYF. Drawing the rest from reference TRBV30 and TRBJ2-7, the complete variable domain is SQTIHQWPATLVQPVGSPLSLECTVEGTSNPNLYWYRQAAGRGLQLLFYSVGIGQISSEVPQNLSASRPQDRQFILSSKKLLLSDSGFYLCAWSPITRHSTYEQYFGPGTRLTVT.

This clonotype was seen only a few times. A much bigger clone sits one base away, suggesting this may be a read error. The CDR3 loop is CASGLVAGGQPQHF. The CDR3 DNA is TGTGCCAGCGGTTTAGTGGCAGGCGGCCAGCCCCAGCATTTT. This sequence joins TRBV12-3 or TRBV12-4 and TRBJ1-5; no firm D call. CDR3 length equals 14 residues.

At least ten counts were recorded for this clonotype. This chain connects TRBV5-6 to TRBJ2-3; the D is unclear. CDR3 length: 15 residues. V lost 2 bases and J 3 bases, leaving 13 bases between the germline ends. Germline V gives CDR1 SGHDT, CDR2 YYEEEE. Written as DNA, the CDR3 is TGTGCCAGCAGCTTTGGGTTTCTAGGTACAGATACGCAGTATTTT. Its protein is CASSFGFLGTDTQYF.

This sequence joins TRBV3-1 and TRBJ2-7; D uncertain. With 6 bases removed from V and 2 bases from J, the gap between germline ends came to 8 bases. There are 12 residues in the CDR3. Looked up from germline, CDR1 is LGHDT and CDR2 is YNNKEL (reference sequence). The CDR3 DNA follows: TGTGCCAGCAGTTTTGAGCCCTACGAGCAGTACTTC. It encodes CASSFEPYEQYF.

This clonotype was counted between two and nine times. The chain uses TRBV19 and TRBJ2-1; maybe TRBD2 (5 bases). The CDR3 covers 14 residues. Germline CDR1 is LNHDA and CDR2 is SQIVND (reference sequence). V lost 0 bases to trimming and J lost 2 bases, with 5 bases between them. The CDR3 here is CASSIDGTYNEQFF. The CDR3 DNA is TGTGCCAGTAGTATAGACGGGACCTACAATGAGCAGTTCTTC.

V is TRBV4-1 and J is TRBJ1-3; 9 bases line up with TRBD1. CDR1 is MGHRA and CDR2 is YSYEKL in the germline V gene. After removal of 6 bases from V and 8 bases from J, the junction contained 5 bases not matched to a gene. The CDR3 runs 13 residues. CDR3 in amino acids: CASSPDRGDTIYF. The CDR3 DNA reads as TGCGCCAGCAGTCCGGACAGGGGTGACACCATATATTTT.

The chain carries TRBV2 and TRBJ1-1, with D perhaps matching TRBD1 (6 bases). The CDR3 totals 12 residues. Germline assignment: CDR1 SNHLY and CDR2 FYNNEI. The germline V and J ends were trimmed by 6 bases and 7 bases, with 12 bases remaining between them. CDR3 nucleotides: TGTGCCAGCAGGGGCAGGGGAGGTGAAGCTTTCTTT. It translates to CASRGRGGEAFF.

This clonotype came up many times. An end of the junction differs from the germline gene, which may be a read error. The chain is built from TRBV7-7 and TRBJ2-5, with TRBD1 as a possible D gene (6 bases). From germline, CDR1 is SSHAT and CDR2 FNYEAQ (reference sequence). This CDR3 has 14 residues. The CDR3 spells CASSLGGQQETQYF. The CDR3 DNA sequence: TGTGCTAGCAGCTTAGGCGGACAGCAAGAGACCCAGTACTTC.

This clonotype has more than one count but fewer than ten. This rearrangement joins TRBV2 to TRBJ2-7; tentative D call: TRBD2 (6 bases). CDR1 and CDR2 (germline): SNHLY, FYNNEI. Trimming stripped 6 bases from V and 0 bases from J, with 21 bases between. This CDR3 region has 17 residues. CDR3 protein: CASSRIGGGALSYEQYF. CDR3 in DNA: TGTGCCAGCAGCCGGATAGGAGGCGGGGCCCTCTCCTACGAGCAGTACTTC.

The chain's CDR3 is CASSQLRGVAGANVLTF. The CDR3 DNA reads TGTGCCAGCAGCCAACTTAGAGGGGTGGCGGGGGCCAACGTCCTGACTTTC. The chain joins TRBV3-1 to TRBJ2-6; the D call may be TRBD1 or TRBD2 (5 bases each). Trimming shortened V by 2 bases and J by 4 bases, and 15 bases separated the two germline ends. In germline, CDR1 is LGHDT, CDR2 YNNKEL (reference sequence). The CDR3 length is 17 residues. The entire variable domain, with the rest obtained from reference TRBV3-1 and TRBJ2-6, is as follows: DTAVSQTPKYLVTQMGNDKSIKCEQNLGHDTMYWYKQDSKKFLKIMFSYNNKELIINETVPNRFSPKSPDKAHLNLHINSLELGDSAVYFCASSQLRGVAGANVLTFGAGSRLTVL.

The DNA for the CDR3 is TGTGCCAGCAGCTGGGAAAGGAACACTGAAGCTTTCTTT. Its protein product is CASSWERNTEAFF. The rearrangement joins TRBV5-6 to TRBJ1-1; D is unresolved. Deletions cut 3 bases from V and 1 base from J, with 7 bases between. The CDR3 is 13 amino acids. Germline V CDR1 and CDR2: SGHDT, YYEEEE.

This clonotype was recorded many times. The chain joins TRBV11-2 to TRBJ2-7, with D possibly being TRBD2 (6 bases). Trimming took 5 bases from V and 2 from J, leaving 28 bases between them. The germline V gene encodes CDR1 SGHAT and CDR2 FQNNGV. This CDR3 contains 19 residues. CDR3 sequence (DNA): TGTGCCAGCAGCCCGGCGTTTCGTAGCGGCCCCCAGGGCACCTACGAGCAGTACTTC. This codes for CASSPAFRSGPQGTYEQYF.

This clonotype was counted at least ten times. The chain carries TRBV7-2 and TRBJ2-1, with D possibly TRBD2 on 6 matching bases. The CDR3 length is 14 residues. Trimming took off 5 bases at V and 6 bases at J, with 14 bases between the two ends. Germline loops: CDR1 SGHTA, CDR2 FQGNSA. Here the CDR3 DNA reads TGTGCCAGCAGCCGAAATCTAGCGCGCAATGAGCAGTTCTTC. Translation gives CASSRNLARNEQFF.

This clonotype was counted a few times. V usage is TRBV6-5 and J usage is TRBJ1-3; no reliable D call. The CDR3 length is 13 residues. Trimming cost V 2 bases and J 4 bases, with 6 bases left between them. The V gene's germline CDR1 is MNHEY and CDR2 SVGAGI. CDR3 DNA sequence: TGTGCCAGCAGTTACAAAAGAGGAAACACCATATATTTT. This encodes CASSYKRGNTIYF.

This clonotype was counted between two and nine times. The chain combines TRBV29-1 with TRBJ1-1, with D unresolved. The CDR3 has 10 residues. The V end lost 1 base, the J end lost 4 bases, and 1 base lay between the germline ends. In germline, CDR1 is SQVTM, CDR2 ANQGSEA. Written as DNA, the CDR3 is TGCAGCGTTGAAGGCACTGAAGCTTTCTTT. This translates into CSVEGTEAFF.